The clone carrying this TCR beta chain was observed a single time. This entry belongs to a study of blood T cell repertoires in COVID-19. At the level of the study: Acute and convalescent COVID-19 samples came from the United States, Italy and Spain. In each case, the material was cDNA or gDNA derived from T cells, B-cell-depleted T cells, or PBMCs.

Trimming pared 1 base from V and 3 bases from J, leaving 13 bases between. CDR3 size: 16 residues. The V gene's germline CDR1 is LGHDT and CDR2 YNNKEL (reference sequence). How the authors handled the data: By means of reference gene primer amplification, nucleated cell counts were estimated. TCRdb's copy holds only in-frame clones and misses some; the assay was immunoSEQ multiplex PCR. V and J calls and clone size are given by that table; D and trimming were obtained from the DNA. The table includes about 72,000 clones, 82% detected once. The rearrangement links TRBV3-1 (or the pseudogene TRBV3-2) to TRBJ2-4; tentative D call: TRBD2 (6 bases). Sequencing was carried out using peripheral blood. The clonotype originates from a man aged 55-75 years with acute or convalescent COVID-19. CDR3 protein: CASSQVQTGVKNIQYF. CDR3 DNA sequence: TGTGCCAGCAGCCAAGTCCAGACGGGAGTCAAAAACATTCAGTACTTC.